This TCR beta chain was recorded in a study of blood T cell repertoires in COVID-19. V lost 4 bases, J lost 0 bases, and 5 bases stayed unmatched. CDR1 is SGHTA, CDR2 FQGNSA, per germline. This CDR3 contains 17 residues. Here immunoSEQ multiplex PCR was the method, and the copy in TCRdb shows in-frame clones only, minus some. The data hold 40,000 to 55,000 clones, with around 80% observed a single time. Sample: PBMCs or T cells enriched from blood (not recorded which). J is TRBJ2-7 and V is TRBV7-2, with 14 positions matching TRBD2. The TCR sequence derives from a woman aged 45-65 years with acute COVID-19. The CDR3 coding sequence is TGTGCCAGCAGCTGGACTAGCGGGGGGTCGAGCTCCTACGAGCAGTACTTC. Amino acids: CASSWTSGGSSSYEQYF.